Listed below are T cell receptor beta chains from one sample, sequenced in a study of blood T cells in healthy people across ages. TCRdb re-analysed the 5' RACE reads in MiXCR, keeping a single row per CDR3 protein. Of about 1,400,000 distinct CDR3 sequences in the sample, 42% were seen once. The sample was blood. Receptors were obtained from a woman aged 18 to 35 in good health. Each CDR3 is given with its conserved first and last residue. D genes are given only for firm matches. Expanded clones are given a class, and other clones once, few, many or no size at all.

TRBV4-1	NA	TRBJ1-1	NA	CASSQAEVNTEAFF	TGCGCCAGCAGCCAAGCAGAGGTTAACACTGAAGCTTTCTTT
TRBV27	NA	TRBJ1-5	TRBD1	CASGLQGLPSPQHF	TGTGCCAGTGGCCTACAGGGGCTACCTTCGCCCCAGCATTTT
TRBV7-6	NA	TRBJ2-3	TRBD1	CASSQRLGTVDTQYF	TGTGCCAGCAGCCAGCGCCTCGGGACAGTCGATACGCAGTATTTT
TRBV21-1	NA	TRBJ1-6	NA	CASNKGSVAGHESPLHF	TGTGCCAGCAACAAAGGATCGGTAGCAGGGCACGAATCACCCCTCCACTTT
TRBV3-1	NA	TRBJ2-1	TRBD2	CASSQGTRVYNEQFF	TGTGCCAGCAGCCAAGGGACTAGGGTGTACAATGAGCAGTTCTTC
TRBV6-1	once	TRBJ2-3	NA	CASSAMEGTDTDTQYF	TGTGCCAGCAGTGCGATGGAGGGAACCGACACAGATACGCAGTATTTT
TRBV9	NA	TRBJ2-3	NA	CASSVDGGARTDTQYF	TGTGCCAGCAGCGTAGATGGGGGGGCTAGGACAGATACGCAGTATTTT
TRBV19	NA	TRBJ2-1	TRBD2	CASSIPGLAYNEQFF	TGTGCCAGTAGTATCCCGGGACTAGCGTACAATGAGCAGTTCTTC
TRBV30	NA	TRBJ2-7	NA	CASGTPQSSYEQYF	TGTGCCTCCGGGACTCCTCAAAGCTCCTACGAGCAGTACTTC
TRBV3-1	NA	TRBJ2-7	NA	CASSQAARAQYF	TGTGCCAGCAGCCAGGCCGCTAGGGCCCAGTACTTC
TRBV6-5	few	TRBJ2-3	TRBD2	CASRQLAGEYVQYF	TGTGCCAGCAGGCAACTAGCGGGAGAATACGTGCAGTATTTT
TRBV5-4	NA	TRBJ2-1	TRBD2	CASSLTSGGGYNEQFF	TGTGCCAGCAGCTTGACTAGCGGGGGTGGCTACAATGAGCAGTTCTTC
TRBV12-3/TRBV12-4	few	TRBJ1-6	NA	CARRGPSSYNSPLHF	TGTGCCAGGCGGGGCCCCTCCTCTTATAATTCACCCCTCCACTTT
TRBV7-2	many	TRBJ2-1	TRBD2	CASSLLAGVSNEQFF	TGTGCCAGCAGTCTGCTAGCGGGAGTGTCCAATGAGCAGTTCTTC
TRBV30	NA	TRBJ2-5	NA	CAWSVGPLSHEQYF	TGTGCCTGGAGTGTAGGCCCCCTTTCCCATGAGCAGTACTTC
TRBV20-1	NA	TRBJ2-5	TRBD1	CSAGYRGRRNEQYF	TGCAGTGCTGGATACAGGGGGCGCAGAAATGAGCAGTACTTC
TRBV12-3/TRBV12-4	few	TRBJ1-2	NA	CASSFGGTALYGYTF	TGTGCCAGCAGTTTCGGGGGGACGGCCCTATATGGCTACACCTTC
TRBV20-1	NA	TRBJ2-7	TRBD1	CSAFAPGTGDSEQYF	TGCAGTGCTTTTGCCCCCGGGACAGGGGATAGCGAGCAGTACTTC
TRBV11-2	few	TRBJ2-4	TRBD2	CASSNPGTSGTDIQYF	TGTGCCAGCAGTAACCCCGGGACTAGCGGGACGGACATTCAGTACTTC
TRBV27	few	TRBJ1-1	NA	CASRFGQGTSSTEAFF	TGTGCCAGCAGATTTGGACAAGGGACATCCTCCACTGAAGCTTTCTTT
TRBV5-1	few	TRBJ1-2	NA	CASSVFGSGDNYGYTF	NA
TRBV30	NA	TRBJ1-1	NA	CAWEPGQGIAEAFF	TGTGCCTGGGAGCCCGGGCAGGGGATCGCTGAAGCTTTCTTT
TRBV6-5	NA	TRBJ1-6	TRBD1	CASSSSTGGRTPLHF	TGTGCCAGCAGTTCCTCGACAGGGGGGAGGACACCCCTCCACTTT
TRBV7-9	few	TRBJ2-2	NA	CASSFGTLSGELFF	TGTGCCAGCAGTTTTGGGACGTTATCCGGGGAGCTGTTTTTT
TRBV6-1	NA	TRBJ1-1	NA	CASKTGDANTEAFF	TGTGCCAGCAAGACGGGGGATGCGAACACTGAAGCTTTCTTT